The clone carrying this TCR beta chain came up many times. Unique molecular identifiers were incorporated into the prepared TCRbeta library. TCRdb re-called the PCR reads with MiXCR, one entry per CDR3 protein. Here the sample spans 100,000 to 120,000 distinct CDR3 sequences, 10% being singletons. This entry is derived from a study of T-cell reconstitution after alpha-beta-depleted transplantation in children. The CDR3 runs to 12 residues. Losses at the gene ends were 4 bases for V and 10 bases for J; bases not matched to a gene: 6. Germline V lookup: CDR1 SGHKS, CDR2 YYEKEE (reference sequence). The source is a human donor who donated a stem cell graft to a child with acute lymphoblastic leukemia. The V and J genes are TRBV5-5 and TRBJ2-3; 7 bases line up with TRBD1. Here the sequenced sample was PBMCs from the stem cell graft donor, taken from the stem cell graft. The CDR3 nucleotides are TGTGCCAGCAGCCTCGACAGGGTGTCGCAGTATTTT. This sequence encodes CASSLDRVSQYF.